These T cell receptor beta chains were read from a single sample in a study of PD-1 blockade in classical Hodgkin lymphoma. Some clones are missing from TCRdb's copy, which holds only in-frame ones; the method was immunoSEQ multiplex PCR. The table lists about 18,000 clones, 70% to 80% of them singletons. Sequencing was performed on peripheral blood mononuclear cells (PBMCs), taken before the second cycle of nivolumab. The receptors here all came from a human donor with classical Hodgkin lymphoma. The CDR3 runs from the conserved cysteine through the conserved F or W. Each record gives: V gene, D gene, J gene, clone size, CDR3 DNA, CDR3 protein. The D gene is left open where the match is weak. Only some rows state a clone size, as once, few, many or a class for expanded clones.

>TRBV5-1|-|TRBJ2-7|-
TGCGCCAGCAGCTTGAACCAGGGGAGGGGCGAGCAGTACTTC
CASSLNQGRGEQYF
>TRBV4-1|TRBD2|TRBJ2-7|once
TGCGCCAGCAGCCAAGTGGCGGGAGGGCTAATTCAATACGAGCAGTACTTC
CASSQVAGGLIQYEQYF
>TRBV5-1|-|TRBJ1-5|once
TGCGCCAGCAGCGCCGACAGTACAAATCAGCCCCAGCATTTT
CASSADSTNQPQHF
>TRBV27|TRBD1|TRBJ2-3|-
TGTGCCAGCAGTCCGGGAACTCCCGGGACAGGGAGCACAGATACGCAGTATTTT
CASSPGTPGTGSTDTQYF
>TRBV5-1|-|TRBJ1-1|-
TGCGCCAGCAGCTTGGCTTTTGGGGGAAGGACTGAAGCTTTCTTT
CASSLAFGGRTEAFF
>TRBV28|-|TRBJ1-5|-
TGTGCCAGCAGTTCTAATAATCAGCCCCAGCATTTT
CASSSNNQPQHF
>TRBV11-2|-|TRBJ1-3|-
TGTGCCAGCAGCCTTGGAAACACCATATATTTT
CASSLGNTIYF
>TRBV28|TRBD1|TRBJ2-5|-
TGTGCCAGCAGTTTGGCCGGGACAGCACAAGAGACCCAGTACTTC
CASSLAGTAQETQYF
>TRBV30|-|TRBJ1-5|-
TGTGCCTGGAGTGTAGGAGGATTTAGTCAGCCCCAGCATTTT
CAWSVGGFSQPQHF
>TRBV29-1|-|TRBJ2-1|-
TGCAGCGTTGAAGGTCGGCGCAATGAGCAGTTCTTC
CSVEGRRNEQFF
>TRBV19|TRBD1|TRBJ1-1|once
TGTGCCAGCCACAGGGGAGGGACTGAAGCTTTCTTT
CASHRGGTEAFF
>TRBV6-6|TRBD1|TRBJ2-2|-
TGTGCCAGCAGTTGGGACAGGGACACCGGGGAGCTGTTTTTT
CASSWDRDTGELFF
>TRBV10-3|TRBD1|TRBJ1-1|few
TGTGCCTCAAAGGCAGGGGGAAGGACTGAAGCTTTCTTT
CASKAGGRTEAFF
>TRBV4-1|-|TRBJ2-2|-
TGCGCCAGCAGCCAACTACGGAGGACAGTCGCGAACACCGGGGAGCTGTTTTTT
CASSQLRRTVANTGELFF
>TRBV27|-|TRBJ2-1|-
TGTGCCAGCCGTCAGCTGGGGAGCTCCTACAATGAGCAGTTCTTC
CASRQLGSSYNEQFF
>TRBV27|TRBD2|TRBJ2-7|medium-sized
TGTGCCAGCAGCCGTATGACCCCCGGACTAGCGGGCAGCTACGAGCAGTACTTC
CASSRMTPGLAGSYEQYF
>TRBV30|-|TRBJ1-2|-
TGTGCCTGGAGTCGGCTTACAGGGAATCTAGGAGGCTACACCTTC
CAWSRLTGNLGGYTF
>TRBV21-1|-|TRBJ1-5|few
TGTGCCAGCAGCAGTAGCAGGGAAGACCAGCCCCAGCATTTT
CASSSSREDQPQHF
>TRBV6-5|TRBD1|TRBJ1-2|-
TGTGCCAGCAGTTACCAGACAGGGGATCTTGGCTACACCTTC
CASSYQTGDLGYTF
>TRBV25-1|-|TRBJ2-2|-
TGTGCCAGCAGTGTTGGTTGGGGTCACACCGGGGAGCTGTTTTTT
CASSVGWGHTGELFF
>TRBV5-8|TRBD2|TRBJ2-1|-
TGTGCCAGCAGCCTAGAGGGACTAGCGGCGAACAATGAGCAGTTCTTC
CASSLEGLAANNEQFF
>TRBV5-6|-|TRBJ2-7|once
TGTGCCAGCAGCACCATAGCGGTCGCATCCTACGAGCAGTACTTC
CASSTIAVASYEQYF
>TRBV9|-|TRBJ2-7|-
TGTGCCAGCAGCGTAGGGGCGGTGGTTAGCTCCTACGAGCAGTACTTC
CASSVGAVVSSYEQYF
>TRBV6-5|TRBD2|TRBJ2-7|-
TGTGCCAGCAGTTACTCGGGACTAGCGGAGTACGAGCAGTACTTC
CASSYSGLAEYEQYF
>TRBV2|-|TRBJ2-1|-
TGTGCCAGCACCTACACCCCCGGGACAAAGAGAATTGAGCAGTTCTTC
CASTYTPGTKRIEQFF
>TRBV4-1|TRBD1|TRBJ2-7|-
TGCGCCAGCAGCCAGAGGACAGGGGATACCTACGAGCAGTACTTC
CASSQRTGDTYEQYF
>TRBV28|-|TRBJ1-1|few
TGTGCCAGCAGGACCAACACTGAAGCTTTCTTT
CASRTNTEAFF
>TRBV4-2|TRBD1|TRBJ1-1|few
TGTGCCAGCAGCCAGTACAGGGGGCCGAACACTGAAGCTTTCTTT
CASSQYRGPNTEAFF
>TRBV10-3|-|TRBJ1-2|-
TGTGCCATCAGTGAGTCGAGGGACGGAGATGGCTACACCTTC
CAISESRDGDGYTF
>TRBV16|-|TRBJ2-7|-
TGTGCCAGCAGAACGGAGGGGTCCTACGAGCAGTACTTC
CASRTEGSYEQYF
>TRBV7-9|-|TRBJ2-5|once
TGTGCCAGCAGCTCAGGCGGGACGTCGATCGGGGAGACCCAGTACTTC
CASSSGGTSIGETQYF
>TRBV5-8|TRBD1|TRBJ2-1|-
TGTGCCAGCAGCCCTGAGGACAGGGGTTCCTACAATGAGCAGTTCTTC
CASSPEDRGSYNEQFF
>TRBV9|-|TRBJ1-2|-
TGTGCCAGCAGAAGGGGGGGGGCCAGAGACCCCTATGGCTACACCTTC
CASRRGGARDPYGYTF
>TRBV5-6|TRBD1|TRBJ1-2|few
TGTGCCAGCAGTCGACAGGGGGTTAACTATGGCTACACCTTC
CASSRQGVNYGYTF
>TRBV29-1|TRBD2|TRBJ2-7|-
TGCAGCGTTGTAGGGACTAGCGGGACGACCGAGTCCTACGAGCAGTACTTC
CSVVGTSGTTESYEQYF
>TRBV5-6|-|TRBJ2-3|-
TGTGCCAGCAGCTTGGCGCTGAGCACAGATACGCAGTATTTT
CASSLALSTDTQYF
>TRBV2|-|TRBJ1-2|few
TGTGCCAGACAGGCCATTCCTAACTATGGCTACACCTTC
CARQAIPNYGYTF